This entry features one T cell receptor beta chain sequence. A read error may account for a junction end that differs from germline. The sample belongs to a study of shared clonotypes between healthy human individuals. Unsorted PBMC contributed about 270 ng DNA, about 30,000 T cell genomes, to each replicate PCR. Some clones are missing from TCRdb's copy, which holds only in-frame ones; the method was immunoSEQ multiplex PCR. Of about 490,000 clones listed, about three quarters are singletons. This CDR3 comprises 14 residues. Germline lookup yields CDR1 WSHSY and CDR2 SAAADI. The sequence was obtained from a woman between 40 and 55 years old in good health. Some clones in this sample may be carry-over from other donors' samples. V and J are TRBV10-2 and TRBJ2-7; 7 positions match TRBD1. The sequenced sample consisted of PBMCs. CDR3 DNA: TGCGCCAGCAGTAAGTCCTTACAGGGGACCGAGCAGTACTTC. It translates to CASSKSLQGTEQYF.